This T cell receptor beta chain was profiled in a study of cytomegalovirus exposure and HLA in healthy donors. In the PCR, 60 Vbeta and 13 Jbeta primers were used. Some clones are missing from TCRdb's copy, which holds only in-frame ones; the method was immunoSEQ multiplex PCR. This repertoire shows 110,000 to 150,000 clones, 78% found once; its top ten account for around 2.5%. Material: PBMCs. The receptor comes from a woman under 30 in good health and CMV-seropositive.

CDR3 protein: CASSGADSMNTEAFF. The DNA for the CDR3 is TGTGCCAGCAGCGGAGCCGACAGCATGAACACTGAAGCTTTCTTT. V gene TRBV9 combines with J gene TRBJ1-1, with a weak D call TRBD1 (5 bases). Germline lookup yields CDR1 SGDLS and CDR2 YYNGEE. The CDR3 extends over 15 amino acids. Trimming took 3 bases from V and 0 from J, leaving 12 bases between them.